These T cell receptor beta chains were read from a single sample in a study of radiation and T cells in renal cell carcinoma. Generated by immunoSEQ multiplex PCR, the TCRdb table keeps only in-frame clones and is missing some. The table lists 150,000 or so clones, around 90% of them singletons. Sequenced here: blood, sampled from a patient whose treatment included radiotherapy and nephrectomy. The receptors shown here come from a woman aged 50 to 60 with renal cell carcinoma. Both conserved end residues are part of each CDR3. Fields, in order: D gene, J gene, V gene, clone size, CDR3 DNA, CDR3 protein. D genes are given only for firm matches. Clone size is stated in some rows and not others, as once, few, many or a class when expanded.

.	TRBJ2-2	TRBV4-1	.	TGCGCCAGCAGCCAAGCCGGGTCTCTCGGGGAAGGCACCGGGGAGCTGTTTTTT	CASSQAGSLGEGTGELFF
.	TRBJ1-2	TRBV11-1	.	TGTGCCAGCAGCTTCGGATGGAACTATGGCTACACCTTC	CASSFGWNYGYTF
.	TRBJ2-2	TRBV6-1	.	TGTGCCAGCAGTGATACGGGTGCGAACACCGGGGAGCTGTTTTTT	CASSDTGANTGELFF
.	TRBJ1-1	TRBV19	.	TGTGCCAGTAGCGAGACAGCAAACACTGAAGCTTTCTTT	CASSETANTEAFF
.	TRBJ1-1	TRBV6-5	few	TGTGCCAGCAACCTACAGGGTAGCACTGAAGCTTTCTTT	CASNLQGSTEAFF
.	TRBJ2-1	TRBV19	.	TGTGCCACCCGGCCTCGCTCCTACAATGAGCAGTTCTTC	CATRPRSYNEQFF
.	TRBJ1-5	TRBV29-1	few	TGCAGCGTTGCGAGCAGCCCCGATCAGCCCCAGCATTTT	CSVASSPDQPQHF
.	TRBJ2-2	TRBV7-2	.	TGTGCCAGCAGCCCTAACACCGGGGAGCTGTTTTTT	CASSPNTGELFF
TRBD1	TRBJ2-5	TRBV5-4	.	TGTGCCAGCACGACCGGGACAGCGGATGAAGAGACCCAGTACTTC	CASTTGTADEETQYF
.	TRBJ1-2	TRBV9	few	TGTGCCAGCAATGAACAGGGAGGAAACTATGGCTACACCTTC	CASNEQGGNYGYTF
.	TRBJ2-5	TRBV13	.	TGTGCCAGCAGCTTTGACAGGAGAAAGGGGGAGACCCAGTACTTC	CASSFDRRKGETQYF
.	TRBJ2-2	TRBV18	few	TGTGCCAGCTCACCACTTCCGGACACCGGGGAGCTGTTTTTT	CASSPLPDTGELFF